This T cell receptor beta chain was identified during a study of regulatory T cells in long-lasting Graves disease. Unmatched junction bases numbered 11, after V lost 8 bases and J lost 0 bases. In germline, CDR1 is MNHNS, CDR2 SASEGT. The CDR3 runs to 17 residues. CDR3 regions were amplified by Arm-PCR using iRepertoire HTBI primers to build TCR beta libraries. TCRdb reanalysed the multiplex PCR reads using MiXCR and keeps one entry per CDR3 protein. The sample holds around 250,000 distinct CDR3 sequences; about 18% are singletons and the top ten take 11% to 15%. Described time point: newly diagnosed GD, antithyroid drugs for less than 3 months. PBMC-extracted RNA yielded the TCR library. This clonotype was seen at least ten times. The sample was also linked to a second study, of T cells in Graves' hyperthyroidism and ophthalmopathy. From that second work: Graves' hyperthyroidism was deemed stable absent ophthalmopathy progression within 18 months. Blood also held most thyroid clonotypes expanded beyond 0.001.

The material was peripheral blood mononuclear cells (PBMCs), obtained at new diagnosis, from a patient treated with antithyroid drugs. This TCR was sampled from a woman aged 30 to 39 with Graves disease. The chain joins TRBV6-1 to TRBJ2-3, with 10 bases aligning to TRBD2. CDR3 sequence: CASHGGLAVPSTDTQYF. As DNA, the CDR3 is TGTGCCAGCCATGGAGGACTAGCGGTACCTAGCACAGATACGCAGTATTTT.